This T cell receptor beta chain was observed in a study of lymphopenia after photon versus proton radiotherapy. The assay was immunoSEQ multiplex PCR, and TCRdb's table has in-frame clones only and misses some. The table records 150,000 to 200,000 clones, roughly nine tenths of them present only once. The V and J ends lost 4 bases and 3 bases, in that order; junction bases with no gene match: 11. This CDR3 has 16 amino acids. In germline, CDR1 is MGHRA, CDR2 YSYEKL. The J gene is TRBJ1-1, the V gene TRBV4-1; 7 bases map to TRBD1. The origin of this receptor is a man in his fifties or sixties with gastric cancer. The source material was peripheral blood, sampled from a patient treated with photon-based radiotherapy. The CDR3 DNA follows: TGCGCCAGCAGCCTATCCCCGACAGGGAGATACACTGAAGCTTTCTTT. Its translation: CASSLSPTGRYTEAFF.